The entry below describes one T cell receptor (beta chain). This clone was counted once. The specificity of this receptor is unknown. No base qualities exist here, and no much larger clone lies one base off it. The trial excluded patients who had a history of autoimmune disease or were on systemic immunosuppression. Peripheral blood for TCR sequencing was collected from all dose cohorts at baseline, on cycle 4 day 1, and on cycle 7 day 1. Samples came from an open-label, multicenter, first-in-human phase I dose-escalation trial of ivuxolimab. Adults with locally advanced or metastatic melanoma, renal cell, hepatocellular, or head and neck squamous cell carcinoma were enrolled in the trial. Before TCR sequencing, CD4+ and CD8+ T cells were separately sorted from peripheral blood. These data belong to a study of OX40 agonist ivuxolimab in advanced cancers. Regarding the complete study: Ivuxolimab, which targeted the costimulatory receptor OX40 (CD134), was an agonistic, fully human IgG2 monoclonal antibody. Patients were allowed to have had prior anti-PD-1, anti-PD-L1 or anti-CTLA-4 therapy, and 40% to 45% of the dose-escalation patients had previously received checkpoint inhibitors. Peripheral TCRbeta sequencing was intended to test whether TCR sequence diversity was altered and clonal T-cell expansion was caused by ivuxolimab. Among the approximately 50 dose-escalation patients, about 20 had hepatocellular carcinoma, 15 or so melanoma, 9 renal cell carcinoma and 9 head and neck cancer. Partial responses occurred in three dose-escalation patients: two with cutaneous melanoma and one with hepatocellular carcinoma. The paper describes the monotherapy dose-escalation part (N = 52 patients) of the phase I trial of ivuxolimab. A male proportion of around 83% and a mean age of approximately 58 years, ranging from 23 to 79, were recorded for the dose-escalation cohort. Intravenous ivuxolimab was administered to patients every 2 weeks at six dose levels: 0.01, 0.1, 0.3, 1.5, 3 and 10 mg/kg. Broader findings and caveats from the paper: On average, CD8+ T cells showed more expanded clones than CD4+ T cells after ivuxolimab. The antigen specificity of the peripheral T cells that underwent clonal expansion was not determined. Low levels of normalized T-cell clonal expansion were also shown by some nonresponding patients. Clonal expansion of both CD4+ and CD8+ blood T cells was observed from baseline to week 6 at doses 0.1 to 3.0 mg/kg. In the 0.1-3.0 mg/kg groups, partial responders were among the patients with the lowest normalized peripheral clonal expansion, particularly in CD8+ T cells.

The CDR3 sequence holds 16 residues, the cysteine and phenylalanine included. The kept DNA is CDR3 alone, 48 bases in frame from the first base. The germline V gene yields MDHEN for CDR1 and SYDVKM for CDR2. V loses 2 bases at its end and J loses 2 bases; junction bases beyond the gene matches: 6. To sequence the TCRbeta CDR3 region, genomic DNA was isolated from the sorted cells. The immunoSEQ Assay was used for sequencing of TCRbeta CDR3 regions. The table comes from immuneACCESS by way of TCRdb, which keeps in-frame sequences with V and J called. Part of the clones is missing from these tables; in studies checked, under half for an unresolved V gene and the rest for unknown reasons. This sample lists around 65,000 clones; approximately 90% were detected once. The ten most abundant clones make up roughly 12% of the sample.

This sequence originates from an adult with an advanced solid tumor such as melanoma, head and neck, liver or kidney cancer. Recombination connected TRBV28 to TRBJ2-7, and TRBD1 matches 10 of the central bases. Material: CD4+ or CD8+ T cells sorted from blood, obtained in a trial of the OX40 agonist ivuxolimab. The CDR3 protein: CASSLVYGTGAYEQYF. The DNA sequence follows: TGTGCCAGCAGTTTAGTGTATGGGACAGGGGCCTACGAGCAGTACTTC. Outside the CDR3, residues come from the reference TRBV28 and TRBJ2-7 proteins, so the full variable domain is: DVKVTQSSRYLVKRTGEKVFLECVQDMDHENMFWYRQDPGLGLRLIYFSYDVKMKEKGDIPEGYSVSREKKERFSLILESASTNQTSMYLCASSLVYGTGAYEQYFGPGTRLTVT.